This T cell receptor (beta chain) was retrieved from a study of OX40 agonist ivuxolimab in advanced cancers. Study in general: Every patient in dose escalation had hepatocellular carcinoma, melanoma, renal cell or head and neck cancer.

With 6 bases removed from V and 0 bases from J, the gap between germline ends came to 12 bases. CDR3 length equals 16 residues. CDR1 and CDR2 from the germline V gene are LGHNA and YNFKEQ. Points from the study as a whole: Blood T cells, both CD4+ and CD8+, expanded clonally by week 6 at 0.1 to 3.0 mg/kg. Partial responders at 0.1-3.0 mg/kg had among the lowest clonal expansion.

Regarding this clone: What it recognizes is unknown.

Sequencing used immunoSEQ multiplex PCR; TCRdb keeps in-frame clones, though not all of them. The sample includes some 75,000 clones, around 90% of them seen just once. The sample consisted of CD4+ or CD8+ T cells sorted from blood, taken in a trial of the OX40 agonist ivuxolimab. V is TRBV4-2 and J is TRBJ2-6; D is undetermined. The clonotype was recovered from an adult with an advanced solid tumor such as melanoma, head and neck, liver or kidney cancer. The CDR3 nucleotides are TGTGCCAGCAGAAAAGCTGTGACCTCTGGGGCCAACGTCCTGACTTTC. Its protein product is CASRKAVTSGANVLTF.